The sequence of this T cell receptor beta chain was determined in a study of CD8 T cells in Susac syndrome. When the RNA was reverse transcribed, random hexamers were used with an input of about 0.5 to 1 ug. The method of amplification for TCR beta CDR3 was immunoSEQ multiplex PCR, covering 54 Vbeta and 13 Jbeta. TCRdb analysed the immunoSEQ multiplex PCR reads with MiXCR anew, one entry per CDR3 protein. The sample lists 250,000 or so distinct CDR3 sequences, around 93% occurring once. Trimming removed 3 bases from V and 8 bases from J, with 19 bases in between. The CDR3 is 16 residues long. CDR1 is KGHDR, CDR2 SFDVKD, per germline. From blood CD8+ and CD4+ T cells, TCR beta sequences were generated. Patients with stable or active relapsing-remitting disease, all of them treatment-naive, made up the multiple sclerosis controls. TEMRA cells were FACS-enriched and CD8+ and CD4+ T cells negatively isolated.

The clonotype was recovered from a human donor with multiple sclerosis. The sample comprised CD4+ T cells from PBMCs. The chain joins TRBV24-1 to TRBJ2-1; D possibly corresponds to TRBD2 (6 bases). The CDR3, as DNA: TGTGCCACCAGTGATACGAACGGGAGAGGAATTGATGAGCAGTTCTTC. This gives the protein CATSDTNGRGIDEQFF.